This T cell receptor beta chain was identified in a study of pediatric ulcerative colitis. Study as a whole: Ulcerative colitis patients had pancolitis or left-sided colitis, with confirming histology.

Germline CDR1 PRHDT, CDR2 FYEKMQ (reference sequence). Trimming removed 5 bases from V and 3 bases from J; junction bases left unmatched: 14. The CDR3 runs 18 residues. Study-wide results and caveats: Repertoires came from total lymphocyte DNA, not specific subsets. A couple of rectal clonotypes were found only in ulcerative colitis patients, all of them.

The survey-level immunoSEQ assay was used. Clones were read by immunoSEQ multiplex PCR, and TCRdb kept only the in-frame ones, dropping some. The data hold around 64,000 clones, with approximately 87% observed a single time. With respect to this clone: Its target is unknown.

The sample comprised blood. The V gene is TRBV13, the J gene TRBJ2-3, with 10 bases identical to TRBD2. This TCR was sampled from a boy younger than 18 with severe ulcerative colitis. The CDR3 DNA reads as TGTGCCAGCAGCCCGGGGGGGCTAGCGGGAGATGTTACAGATACGCAGTATTTT. This encodes CASSPGGLAGDVTDTQYF.